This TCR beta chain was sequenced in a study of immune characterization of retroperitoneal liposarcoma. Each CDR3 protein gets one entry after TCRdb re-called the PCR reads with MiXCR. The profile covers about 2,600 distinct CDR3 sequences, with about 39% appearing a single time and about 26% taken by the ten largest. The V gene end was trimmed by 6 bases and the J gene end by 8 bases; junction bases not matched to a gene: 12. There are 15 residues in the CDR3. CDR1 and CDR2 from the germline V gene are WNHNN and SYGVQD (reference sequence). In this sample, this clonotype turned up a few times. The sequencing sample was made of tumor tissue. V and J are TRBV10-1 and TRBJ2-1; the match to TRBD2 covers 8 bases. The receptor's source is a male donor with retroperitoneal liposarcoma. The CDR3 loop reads CASSPAGGRWDEQFF. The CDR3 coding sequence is TGCGCCAGCAGCCCTGCGGGAGGACGGTGGGATGAGCAGTTCTTC.